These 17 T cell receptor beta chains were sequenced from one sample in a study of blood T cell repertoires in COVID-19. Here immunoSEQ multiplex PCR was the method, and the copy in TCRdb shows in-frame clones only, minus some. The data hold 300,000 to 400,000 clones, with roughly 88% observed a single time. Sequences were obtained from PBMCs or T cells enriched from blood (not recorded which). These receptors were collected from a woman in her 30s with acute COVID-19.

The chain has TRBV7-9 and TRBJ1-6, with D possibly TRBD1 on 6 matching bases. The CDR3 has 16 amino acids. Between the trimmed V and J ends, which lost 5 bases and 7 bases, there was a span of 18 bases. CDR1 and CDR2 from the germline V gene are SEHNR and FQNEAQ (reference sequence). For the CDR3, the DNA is TGTGCCAGCAGCGATAGGGGAGCAGGGGAAAATTCACCCCTCCACTTT. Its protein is CASSDRGAGENSPLHF.

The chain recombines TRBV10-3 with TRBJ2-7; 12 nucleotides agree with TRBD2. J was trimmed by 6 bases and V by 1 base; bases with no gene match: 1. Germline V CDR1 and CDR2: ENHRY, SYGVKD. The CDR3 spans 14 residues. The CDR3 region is CAISEWTSGVEQYF. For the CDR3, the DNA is TGTGCCATCAGTGAGTGGACTAGCGGGGTCGAGCAGTACTTC.

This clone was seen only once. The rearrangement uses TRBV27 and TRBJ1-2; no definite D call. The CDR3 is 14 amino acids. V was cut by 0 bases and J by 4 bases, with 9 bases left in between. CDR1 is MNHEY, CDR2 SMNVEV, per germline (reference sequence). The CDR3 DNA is TGTGCCAGCAGTTTATCAGCCGGGGTCTATGGCTACACCTTC. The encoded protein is CASSLSAGVYGYTF.

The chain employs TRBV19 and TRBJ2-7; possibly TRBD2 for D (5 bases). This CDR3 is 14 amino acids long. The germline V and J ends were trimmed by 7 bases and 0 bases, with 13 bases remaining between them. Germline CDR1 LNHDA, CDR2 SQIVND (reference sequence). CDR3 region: CASTLDLHSYEQYF. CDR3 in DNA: TGTGCCAGTACTTTGGACTTACACTCCTACGAGCAGTACTTC.

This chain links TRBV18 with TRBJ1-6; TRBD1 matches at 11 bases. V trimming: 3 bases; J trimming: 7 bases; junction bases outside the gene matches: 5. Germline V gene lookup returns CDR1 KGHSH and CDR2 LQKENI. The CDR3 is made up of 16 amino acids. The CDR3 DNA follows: TGTGCCAGCTCACCTATCGGGGACAGGGGGAATTCACCCCTCCACTTT. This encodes CASSPIGDRGNSPLHF.

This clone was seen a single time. CDR3 residues: CASTGGGLLTDTQYF. The CDR3 DNA follows: TGTGCCAGCACGGGCGGGGGCCTCCTCACAGATACGCAGTATTTT. The rearrangement uses TRBV3-1 (or the pseudogene TRBV3-2) and TRBJ2-3; D perhaps matches TRBD2 (7 bases). The CDR3 contains 15 residues. Trimming removed 7 bases from V and 2 bases from J, with 16 bases in between. Germline V gene sequence: CDR1 LGHDT, CDR2 YNNKEL (reference sequence).

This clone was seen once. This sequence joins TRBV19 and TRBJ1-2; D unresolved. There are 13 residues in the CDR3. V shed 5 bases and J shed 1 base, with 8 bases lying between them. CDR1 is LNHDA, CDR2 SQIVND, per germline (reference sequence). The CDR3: CASSGGVNYGYTF. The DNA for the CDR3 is TGTGCCAGTAGTGGAGGAGTTAACTATGGCTACACCTTC. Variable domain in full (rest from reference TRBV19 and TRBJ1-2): DGGITQSPKYLFRKEGQNVTLSCEQNLNHDAMYWYRQDPGQGLRLIYYSQIVNDFQKGDIAEGYSVSREKKESFPLTVTSAQKNPTAFYLCASSGGVNYGYTFGSGTRLTVV.

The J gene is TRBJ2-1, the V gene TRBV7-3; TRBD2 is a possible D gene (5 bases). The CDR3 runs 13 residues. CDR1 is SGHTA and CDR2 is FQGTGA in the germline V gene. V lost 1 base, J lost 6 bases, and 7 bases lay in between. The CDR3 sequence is CASSLIAFNEQFF. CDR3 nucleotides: TGTGCCAGCAGCTTAATAGCGTTCAATGAGCAGTTCTTC. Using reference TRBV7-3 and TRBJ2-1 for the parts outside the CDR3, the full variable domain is GAGVSQTPSNKVTEKGKYVELRCDPISGHTALYWYRQSLGQGPEFLIYFQGTGAADDSGLPNDRFFAVRPEGSVSTLKIQRTERGDSAVYLCASSLIAFNEQFFGPGTRLTVL.

The CDR3: CASTPGGNTQYF. CDR3 DNA: TGTGCCAGCACCCCAGGGGGCAATACGCAGTATTTT. This chain links TRBV7-2 with TRBJ2-3, with 8 bases fitting TRBD1. The CDR3 runs to 12 residues. The junction had 4 bases not matched to a gene; V was cut back by 7 bases and J by 7 bases. The germline V gene encodes CDR1 SGHTA and CDR2 FQGNSA. Full variable domain (missing parts from reference TRBV7-2 and TRBJ2-3): GAGVSQSPSNKVTEKGKDVELRCDPISGHTALYWYRQSLGQGLEFLIYFQGNSAPDKSGLPSDRFSAERTGGSVSTLTIQRTQQEDSAVYLCASTPGGNTQYFGPGTRLTVL.

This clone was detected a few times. CDR3 region: CASSSTGKRGEKLFF. The CDR3 bases are TGTGCCAGTAGCAGTACAGGGAAACGGGGTGAAAAACTGTTTTTT. The chain has TRBV19 and TRBJ1-4; perhaps TRBD1 as D (6 bases). There are 15 residues in the CDR3. Germline V lookup: CDR1 LNHDA, CDR2 SQIVND (reference sequence). V lost 6 bases and J lost 7, with 18 bases in between.

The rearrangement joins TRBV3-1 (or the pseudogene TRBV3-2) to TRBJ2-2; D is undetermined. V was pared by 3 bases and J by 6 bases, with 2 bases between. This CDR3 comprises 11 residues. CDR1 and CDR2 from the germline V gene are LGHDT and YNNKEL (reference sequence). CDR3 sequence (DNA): TGTGCCAGCAGCCACTCCGGGGAGCTGTTTTTT. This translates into CASSHSGELFF.

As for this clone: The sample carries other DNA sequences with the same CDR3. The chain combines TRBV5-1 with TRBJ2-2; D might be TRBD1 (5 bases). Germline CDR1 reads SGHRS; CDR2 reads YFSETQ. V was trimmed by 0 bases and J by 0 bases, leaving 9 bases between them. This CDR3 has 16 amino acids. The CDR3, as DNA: TGCGCCAGCAGCTTGGTCGCAGGGACGAACACCGGGGAGCTGTTTTTT. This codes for CASSLVAGTNTGELFF.

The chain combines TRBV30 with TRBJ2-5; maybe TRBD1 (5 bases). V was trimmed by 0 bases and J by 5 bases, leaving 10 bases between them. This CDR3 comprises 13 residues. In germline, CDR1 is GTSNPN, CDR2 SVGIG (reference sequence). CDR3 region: CAWSVRTPETQYF. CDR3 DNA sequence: TGTGCCTGGAGTGTACGGACACCCGAGACCCAGTACTTC.

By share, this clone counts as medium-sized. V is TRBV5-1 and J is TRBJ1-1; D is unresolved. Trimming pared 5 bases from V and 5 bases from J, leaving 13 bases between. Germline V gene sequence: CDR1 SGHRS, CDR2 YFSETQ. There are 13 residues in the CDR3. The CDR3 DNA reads TGCGCCAGCAGTTTCCGACTTGGGACTGAAGCTTTCTTT. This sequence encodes CASSFRLGTEAFF. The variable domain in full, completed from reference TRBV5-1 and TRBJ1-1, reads KAGVTQTPRYLIKTRGQQVTLSCSPISGHRSVSWYQQTPGQGLQFLFEYFSETQRNKGNFPGRFSGRQFSNSRSEMNVSTLELGDSALYLCASSFRLGTEAFFGQGTRLTVV.

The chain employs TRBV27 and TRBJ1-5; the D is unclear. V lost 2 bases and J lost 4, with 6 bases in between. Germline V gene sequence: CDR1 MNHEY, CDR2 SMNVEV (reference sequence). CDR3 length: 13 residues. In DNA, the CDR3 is TGTGCCAGCAGTTTAAACAGAAATCAGCCCCAGCATTTT. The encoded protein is CASSLNRNQPQHF.

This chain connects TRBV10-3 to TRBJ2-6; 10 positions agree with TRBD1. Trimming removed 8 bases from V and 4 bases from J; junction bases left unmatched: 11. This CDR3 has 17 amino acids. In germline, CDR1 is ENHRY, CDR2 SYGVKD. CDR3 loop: CAIALTGGDSGANVLTF. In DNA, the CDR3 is TGTGCCATCGCACTGACAGGGGGCGATTCCGGGGCCAACGTCCTGACTTTC.

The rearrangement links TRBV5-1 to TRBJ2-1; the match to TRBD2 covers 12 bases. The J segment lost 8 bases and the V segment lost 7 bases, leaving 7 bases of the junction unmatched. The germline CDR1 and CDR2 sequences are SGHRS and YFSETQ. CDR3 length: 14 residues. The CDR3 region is CASGPGTSGHEQFF. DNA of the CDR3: TGCGCCAGCGGACCCGGGACTAGCGGGCATGAGCAGTTCTTC. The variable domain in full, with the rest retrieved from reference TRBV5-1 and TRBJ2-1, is KAGVTQTPRYLIKTRGQQVTLSCSPISGHRSVSWYQQTPGQGLQFLFEYFSETQRNKGNFPGRFSGRQFSNSRSEMNVSTLELGDSALYLCASGPGTSGHEQFFGPGTRLTVL.